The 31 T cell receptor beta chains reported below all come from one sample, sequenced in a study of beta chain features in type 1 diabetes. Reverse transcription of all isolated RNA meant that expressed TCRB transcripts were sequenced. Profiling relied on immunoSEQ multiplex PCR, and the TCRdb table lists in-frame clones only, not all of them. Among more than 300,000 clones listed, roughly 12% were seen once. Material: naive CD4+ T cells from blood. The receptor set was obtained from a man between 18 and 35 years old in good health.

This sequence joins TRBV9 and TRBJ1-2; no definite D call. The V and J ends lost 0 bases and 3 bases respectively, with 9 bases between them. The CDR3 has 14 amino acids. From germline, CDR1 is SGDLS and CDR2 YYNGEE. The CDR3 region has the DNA TGTGCCAGCAGCGTAGGACCGGGTTACTATGGCTACACCTTC. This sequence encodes CASSVGPGYYGYTF. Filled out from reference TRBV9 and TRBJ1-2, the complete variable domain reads DSGVTQTPKHLITATGQRVTLRCSPRSGDLSVYWYQQSLDQGLQFLIQYYNGEERAKGNILERFSAQQFPDLHSELNLSSLELGDSALYFCASSVGPGYYGYTFGSGTRLTVV.

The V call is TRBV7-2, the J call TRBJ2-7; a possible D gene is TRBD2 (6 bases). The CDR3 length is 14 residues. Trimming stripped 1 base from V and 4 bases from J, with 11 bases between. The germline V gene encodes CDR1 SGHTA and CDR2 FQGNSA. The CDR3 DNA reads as TGTGCCAGCAGCTTAGGGCAGGGAGGTTACGAGCAGTACTTC. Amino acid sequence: CASSLGQGGYEQYF.

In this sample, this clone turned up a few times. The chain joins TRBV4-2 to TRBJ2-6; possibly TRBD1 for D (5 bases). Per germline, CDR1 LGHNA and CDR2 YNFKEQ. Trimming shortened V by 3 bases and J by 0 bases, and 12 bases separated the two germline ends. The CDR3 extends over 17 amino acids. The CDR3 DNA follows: TGTGCCAGCAGCCACCGTGGGGCGAACTCTGGGGCCAACGTCCTGACTTTC. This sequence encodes CASSHRGANSGANVLTF.

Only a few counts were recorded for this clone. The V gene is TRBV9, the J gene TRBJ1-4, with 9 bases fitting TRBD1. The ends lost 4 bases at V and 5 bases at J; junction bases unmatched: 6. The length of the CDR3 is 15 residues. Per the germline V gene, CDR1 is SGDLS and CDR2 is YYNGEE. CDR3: CASSPTGQGNEKLFF. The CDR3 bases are TGTGCCAGCAGCCCCACGGGACAGGGAAATGAAAAACTGTTTTTT.

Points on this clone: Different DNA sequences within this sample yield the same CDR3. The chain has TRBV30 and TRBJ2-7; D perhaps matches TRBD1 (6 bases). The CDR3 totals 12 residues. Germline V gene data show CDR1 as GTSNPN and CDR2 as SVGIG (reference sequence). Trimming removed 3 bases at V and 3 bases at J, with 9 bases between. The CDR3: CAWSEQGYEQYF. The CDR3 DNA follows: TGTGCCTGGAGCGAACAGGGCTACGAGCAGTACTTC.

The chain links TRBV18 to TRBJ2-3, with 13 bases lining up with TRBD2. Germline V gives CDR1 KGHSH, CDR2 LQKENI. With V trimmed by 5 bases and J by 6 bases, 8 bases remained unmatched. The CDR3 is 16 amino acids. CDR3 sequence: CASSKTSGGYIDTQYF. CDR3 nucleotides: TGTGCCAGCTCAAAGACTAGCGGGGGGTATATTGATACGCAGTATTTT.

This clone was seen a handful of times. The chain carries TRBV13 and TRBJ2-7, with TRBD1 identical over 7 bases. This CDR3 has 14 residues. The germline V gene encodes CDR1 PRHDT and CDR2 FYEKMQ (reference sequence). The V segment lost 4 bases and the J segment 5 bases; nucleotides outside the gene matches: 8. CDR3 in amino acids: CASSSRTGRHEQYF. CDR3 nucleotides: TGTGCCAGCAGCTCTAGGACAGGACGTCACGAGCAGTACTTC. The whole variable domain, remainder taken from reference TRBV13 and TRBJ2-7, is AAGVIQSPRHLIKEKRETATLKCYPIPRHDTVYWYQQGPGQDPQFLISFYEKMQSDKGSIPDRFSAQQFSDYHSELNMSSLELGDSALYFCASSSRTGRHEQYFGPGTRLTVT.

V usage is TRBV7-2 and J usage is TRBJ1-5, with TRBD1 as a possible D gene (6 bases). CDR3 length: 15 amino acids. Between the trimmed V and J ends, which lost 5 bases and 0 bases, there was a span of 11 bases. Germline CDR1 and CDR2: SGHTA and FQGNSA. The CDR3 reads CASSTQGHSNQPQHF. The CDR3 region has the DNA TGTGCCAGCAGCACCCAGGGGCATAGCAATCAGCCCCAGCATTTT.

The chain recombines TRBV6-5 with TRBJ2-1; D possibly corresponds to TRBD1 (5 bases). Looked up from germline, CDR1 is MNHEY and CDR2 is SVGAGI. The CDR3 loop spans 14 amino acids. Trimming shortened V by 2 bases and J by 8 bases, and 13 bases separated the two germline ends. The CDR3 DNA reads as TGTGCCAGCAGTTACACATACCAGGGCGATGAGCAGTTCTTC. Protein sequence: CASSYTYQGDEQFF.

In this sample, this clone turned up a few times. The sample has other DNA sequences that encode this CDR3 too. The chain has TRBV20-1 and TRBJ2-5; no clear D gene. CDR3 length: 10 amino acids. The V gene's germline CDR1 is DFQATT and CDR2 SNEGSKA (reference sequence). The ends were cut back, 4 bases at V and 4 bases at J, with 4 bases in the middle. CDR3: CSATRETQYF. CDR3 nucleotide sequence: TGCAGTGCTACCCGAGAGACCCAGTACTTC.

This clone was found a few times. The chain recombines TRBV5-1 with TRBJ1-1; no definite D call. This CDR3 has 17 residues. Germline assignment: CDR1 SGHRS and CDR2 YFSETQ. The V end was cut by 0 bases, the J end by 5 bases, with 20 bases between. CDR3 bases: TGCGCCAGCAGCTTGGTAGGTTCTGACTCTAGGAGTACTGAAGCTTTCTTT. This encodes CASSLVGSDSRSTEAFF. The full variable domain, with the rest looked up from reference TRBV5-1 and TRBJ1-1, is KAGVTQTPRYLIKTRGQQVTLSCSPISGHRSVSWYQQTPGQGLQFLFEYFSETQRNKGNFPGRFSGRQFSNSRSEMNVSTLELGDSALYLCASSLVGSDSRSTEAFFGQGTRLTVV.

The CDR3 sequence is CASSLWGDRFYEQYF. CDR3 nucleotide sequence: TGTGCCAGCAGTTTATGGGGGGACAGGTTCTACGAGCAGTACTTC. This chain joins TRBV28 and TRBJ2-7, with 8 bases matching TRBD1. The CDR3 covers 15 residues. The germline gives CDR1 MDHEN, CDR2 SYDVKM. V was pared by 0 bases and J by 3 bases, with 4 bases of the junction left unmatched.

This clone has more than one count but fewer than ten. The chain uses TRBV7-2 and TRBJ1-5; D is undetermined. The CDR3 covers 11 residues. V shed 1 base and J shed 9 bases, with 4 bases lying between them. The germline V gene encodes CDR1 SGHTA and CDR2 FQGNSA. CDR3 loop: CASSLGGPQHF. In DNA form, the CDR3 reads TGTGCCAGCAGCTTAGGAGGGCCCCAGCATTTT.

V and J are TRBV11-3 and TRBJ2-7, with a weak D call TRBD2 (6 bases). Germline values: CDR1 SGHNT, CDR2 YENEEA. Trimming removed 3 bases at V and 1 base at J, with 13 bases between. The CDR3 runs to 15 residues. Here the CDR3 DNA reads TGTGCCAGCAGCTTGGGAGGCGGACGATCCTACGAGCAGTACTTC. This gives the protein CASSLGGGRSYEQYF.

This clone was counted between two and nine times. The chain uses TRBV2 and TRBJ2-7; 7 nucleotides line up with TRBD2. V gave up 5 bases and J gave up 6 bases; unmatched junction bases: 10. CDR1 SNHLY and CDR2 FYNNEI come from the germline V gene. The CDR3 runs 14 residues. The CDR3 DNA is TGTGCCAGCAGTTCGACCAGGGTAGCGGGCGAGCAGTACTTC. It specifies CASSSTRVAGEQYF.

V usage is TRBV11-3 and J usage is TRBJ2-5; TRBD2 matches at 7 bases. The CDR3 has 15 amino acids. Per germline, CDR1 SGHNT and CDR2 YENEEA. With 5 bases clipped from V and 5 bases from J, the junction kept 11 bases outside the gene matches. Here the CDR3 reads CASSASGLFGETQYF. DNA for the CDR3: TGTGCCAGCAGCGCTAGCGGACTGTTCGGGGAGACCCAGTACTTC.

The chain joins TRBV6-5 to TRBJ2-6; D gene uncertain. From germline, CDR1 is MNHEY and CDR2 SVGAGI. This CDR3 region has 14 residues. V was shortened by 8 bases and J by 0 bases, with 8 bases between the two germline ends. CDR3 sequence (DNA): TGTGCCAGCCGTGAGGTCTCTGGGGCCAACGTCCTGACTTTC. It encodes CASREVSGANVLTF.

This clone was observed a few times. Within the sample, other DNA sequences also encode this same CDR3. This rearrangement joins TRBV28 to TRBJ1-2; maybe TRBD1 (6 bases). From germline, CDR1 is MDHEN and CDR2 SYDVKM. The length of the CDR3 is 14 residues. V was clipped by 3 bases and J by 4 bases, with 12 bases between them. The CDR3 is CASSLLQGSYGYTF. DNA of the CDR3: TGTGCCAGCAGTTTGTTACAGGGTTCCTATGGCTACACCTTC.

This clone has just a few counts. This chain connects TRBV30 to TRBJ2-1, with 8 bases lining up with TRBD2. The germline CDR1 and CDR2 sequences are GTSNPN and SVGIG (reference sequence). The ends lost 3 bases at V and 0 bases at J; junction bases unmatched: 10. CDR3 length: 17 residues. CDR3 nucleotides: TGTGCCTGGAGAGGGCTAGCGGGCCGCAGCTCCTACAATGAGCAGTTCTTC. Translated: CAWRGLAGRSSYNEQFF. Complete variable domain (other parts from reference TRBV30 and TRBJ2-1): SQTIHQWPATLVQPVGSPLSLECTVEGTSNPNLYWYRQAAGRGLQLLFYSVGIGQISSEVPQNLSASRPQDRQFILSSKKLLLSDSGFYLCAWRGLAGRSSYNEQFFGPGTRLTVL.

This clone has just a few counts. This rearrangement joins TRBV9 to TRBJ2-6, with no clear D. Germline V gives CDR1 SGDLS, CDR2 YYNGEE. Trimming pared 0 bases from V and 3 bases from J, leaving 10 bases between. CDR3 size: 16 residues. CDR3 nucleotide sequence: TGTGCCAGCAGCGTAGGGCCGTCGGGTGGGGCCAACGTCCTGACTTTC. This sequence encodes CASSVGPSGGANVLTF.

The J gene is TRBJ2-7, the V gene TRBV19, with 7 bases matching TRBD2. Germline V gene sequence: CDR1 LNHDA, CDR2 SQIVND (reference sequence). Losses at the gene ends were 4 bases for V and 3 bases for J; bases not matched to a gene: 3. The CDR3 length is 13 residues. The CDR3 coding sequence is TGTGCCAGTAGTAAACGGACTAGCTACGAGCAGTACTTC. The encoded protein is CASSKRTSYEQYF.

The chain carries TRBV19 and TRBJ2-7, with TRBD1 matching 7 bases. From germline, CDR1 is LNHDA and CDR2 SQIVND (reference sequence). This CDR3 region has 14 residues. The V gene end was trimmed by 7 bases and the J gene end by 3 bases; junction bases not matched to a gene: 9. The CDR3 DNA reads TGTGCCAGTAAACCAACAGGGGCCAACTACGAGCAGTACTTC. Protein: CASKPTGANYEQYF.

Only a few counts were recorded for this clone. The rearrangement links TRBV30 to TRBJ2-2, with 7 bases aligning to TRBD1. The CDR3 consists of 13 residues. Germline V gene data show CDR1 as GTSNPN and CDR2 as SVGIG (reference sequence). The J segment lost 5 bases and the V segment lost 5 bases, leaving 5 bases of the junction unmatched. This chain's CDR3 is CAWEGGMTGELFF. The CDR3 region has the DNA TGTGCCTGGGAAGGGGGCATGACCGGGGAGCTGTTTTTT.

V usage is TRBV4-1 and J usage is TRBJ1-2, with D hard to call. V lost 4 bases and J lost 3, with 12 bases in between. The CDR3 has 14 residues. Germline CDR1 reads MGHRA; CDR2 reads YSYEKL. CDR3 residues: CASSPAGRDYGYTF. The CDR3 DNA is TGCGCCAGCAGCCCGGCGGGCAGAGACTATGGCTACACCTTC.

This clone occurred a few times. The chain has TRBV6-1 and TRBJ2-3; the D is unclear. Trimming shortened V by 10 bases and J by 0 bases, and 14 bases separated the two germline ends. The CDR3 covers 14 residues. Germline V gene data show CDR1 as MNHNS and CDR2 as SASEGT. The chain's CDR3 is CATHSGLSTDTQYF. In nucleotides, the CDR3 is TGTGCCACCCACAGTGGTTTGAGCACAGATACGCAGTATTTT.

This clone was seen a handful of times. This chain's CDR3 is CASQHREIRGTDTQYF. The CDR3 DNA follows: TGTGCCAGTCAGCACCGGGAGATCAGGGGCACAGATACGCAGTATTTT. The chain employs TRBV19 and TRBJ2-3, with a possible D match to TRBD2 (6 bases). The V gene lost 8 bases and the J gene lost 1 base, with 19 bases spanning the gap. The CDR3 contains 16 residues. Germline CDR1 LNHDA, CDR2 SQIVND (reference sequence).

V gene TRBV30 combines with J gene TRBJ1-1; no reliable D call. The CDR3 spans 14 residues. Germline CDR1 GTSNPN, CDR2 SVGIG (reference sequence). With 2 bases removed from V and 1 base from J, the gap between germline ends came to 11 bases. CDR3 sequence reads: CAWSPGLGNTEAFF. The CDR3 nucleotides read TGTGCCTGGAGTCCCGGACTCGGGAACACTGAAGCTTTCTTT.

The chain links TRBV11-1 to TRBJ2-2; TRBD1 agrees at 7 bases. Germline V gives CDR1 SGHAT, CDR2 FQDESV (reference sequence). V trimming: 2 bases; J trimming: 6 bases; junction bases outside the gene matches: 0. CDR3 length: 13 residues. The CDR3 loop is CASSLQGAGELFF. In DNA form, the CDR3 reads TGTGCCAGCAGCTTACAGGGGGCCGGGGAGCTGTTTTTT.

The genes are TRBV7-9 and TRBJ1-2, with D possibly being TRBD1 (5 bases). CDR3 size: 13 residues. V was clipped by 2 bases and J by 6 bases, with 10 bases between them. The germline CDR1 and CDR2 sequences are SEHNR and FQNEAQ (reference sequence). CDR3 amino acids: CASSLLGGDGYTF. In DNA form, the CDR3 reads TGTGCCAGCAGCTTATTGGGGGGTGATGGCTACACCTTC.

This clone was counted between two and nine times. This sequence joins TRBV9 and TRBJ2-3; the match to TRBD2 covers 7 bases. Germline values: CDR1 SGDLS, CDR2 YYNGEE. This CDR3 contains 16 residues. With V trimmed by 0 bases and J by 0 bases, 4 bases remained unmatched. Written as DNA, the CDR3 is TGTGCCAGCAGCGTAGGGCAGCGGGGAAGCACAGATACGCAGTATTTT. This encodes CASSVGQRGSTDTQYF.

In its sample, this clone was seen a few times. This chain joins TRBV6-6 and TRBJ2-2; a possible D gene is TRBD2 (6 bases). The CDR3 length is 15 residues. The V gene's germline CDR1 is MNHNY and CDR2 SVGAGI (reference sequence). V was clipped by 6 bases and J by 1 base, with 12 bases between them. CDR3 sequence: CASSTVGGNTGELFF. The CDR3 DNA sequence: TGTGCCAGCAGCACTGTGGGGGGGAACACCGGGGAGCTGTTTTTT.